The 3 T cell receptor beta chains reported below all come from one sample, sequenced in a study of CD8 T cells in ankylosing spondylitis. TCRdb re-derived calls from the 5' RACE reads in MiXCR, one entry per CDR3 protein. In the table there are about 130,000 distinct CDR3 sequences, roughly 13% of which are singletons. Sequenced sample: blood, either unsorted or a sorted T cell fraction (not recorded which). The receptors come from a female donor with ankylosing spondylitis or in good health (not recorded which).

This clonotype has ten or more counts. This sequence joins TRBV5-1 and TRBJ2-1, with D possibly TRBD1 on 6 matching bases. The CDR3 consists of 15 residues. Deletions cut 4 bases from V and 2 bases from J, with 13 bases between. Germline V gene sequence: CDR1 SGHRS, CDR2 YFSETQ. The CDR3 is CASSPKTGTYNEQFF. The CDR3 bases are TGCGCCAGCAGCCCGAAGACAGGAACCTACAATGAGCAGTTCTTC.

In regard to this clonotype: The junction departs from germline at one end; a sequencing error may be responsible. CDR3 protein: CSALQAGTNVLTF. The CDR3 region has the DNA TGCAGCGCTTTACAAGCTGGGACCAACGTCCTGACTTTC. The genes are TRBV29-1 and TRBJ2-6; D unresolved. Germline V CDR1 and CDR2: SQVTM, ANQGSEA. The CDR3 is 13 residues long.

The table lists this clonotype with a few counts. This chain connects TRBV28 to TRBJ2-3, with TRBD2 as a possible D gene (6 bases). Germline V gene data show CDR1 as MDHEN and CDR2 as SYDVKM. The CDR3 length is 14 residues. V was trimmed by 6 bases and J by 6 bases, leaving 16 bases between them. The CDR3 sequence is CASSTNRGMDTQYF. The CDR3 region has the DNA TGTGCCAGCAGCACCAATCGGGGGATGGATACGCAGTATTTT. The full variable domain, completed using reference TRBV28 and TRBJ2-3, is DVKVTQSSRYLVKRTGEKVFLECVQDMDHENMFWYRQDPGLGLRLIYFSYDVKMKEKGDIPEGYSVSREKKERFSLILESASTNQTSMYLCASSTNRGMDTQYFGPGTRLTVL.